Listed below are T cell receptor beta chains from one sample, sequenced in a study of CD8 T cells in ankylosing spondylitis. In TCRdb, the 5' RACE reads were re-called with MiXCR into one record per CDR3 protein. Here the sample spans under 250,000 distinct CDR3 sequences, around 24% being singletons. Sequencing input: blood, either unsorted or a sorted T cell fraction (not recorded which). All receptors come from a male donor with ankylosing spondylitis or in good health (not recorded which). CDR3s include the opening cysteine and the closing phenylalanine or tryptophan. The order of the fields is clone size, D gene, V gene, J gene, CDR3 DNA, CDR3 protein. The D gene is left open where the match is weak. Some rows mark clone size as missing; the rest say once, few, many or name a class of expanded clone.

abundance: -; d_gene: TRBD2; v_gene: TRBV20-1; j_gene: TRBJ2-3; CDR3nt: TGCAGTGCAAAGACTAGCGGGAAGAGCACAGATACGCAGTATTTT; CDR3aa: CSAKTSGKSTDTQYF
abundance: many; d_gene: -; v_gene: TRBV5-6; j_gene: TRBJ2-5; CDR3nt: TGTGCCAGCAGCTTGACTCGTGTGGCAGGGCGGCGGACCCAGTACTTC; CDR3aa: CASSLTRVAGRRTQYF
abundance: many; d_gene: -; v_gene: TRBV5-1; j_gene: TRBJ2-6; CDR3nt: TGCGCCAGCAGCTTGGTTGCGGGGGCCAACGTCCTGACTTTC; CDR3aa: CASSLVAGANVLTF
abundance: many; d_gene: TRBD2; v_gene: TRBV27; j_gene: TRBJ2-7; CDR3nt: TGTGCCAGCAGACGGACTAGCGGGAGGGCCCGTTCCTACGAGCAGTACTTC; CDR3aa: CASRRTSGRARSYEQYF
abundance: many; d_gene: -; v_gene: TRBV4-3; j_gene: TRBJ1-2; CDR3nt: TGCGCCAGCAGCCCCTCTACCGGGGGCGGCTATGGCTACACCTTC; CDR3aa: CASSPSTGGGYGYTF
abundance: many; d_gene: TRBD1; v_gene: TRBV20-1; j_gene: TRBJ1-5; CDR3nt: TGCAGTGCTAGTGAGGGACAGATAATCAATCAGCCCCAGCATTTT; CDR3aa: CSASEGQIINQPQHF
abundance: many; d_gene: TRBD1; v_gene: TRBV7-8; j_gene: TRBJ2-3; CDR3nt: TGTGCCAGCAACAAAGACAGGGGGGTCGCAGATACGCAGTATTTT; CDR3aa: CASNKDRGVADTQYF
abundance: many; d_gene: -; v_gene: TRBV12-3/TRBV12-4; j_gene: TRBJ2-5; CDR3nt: TGTGCCAGCAGTTGGGGGGAGGAGACCCAGTACTTC; CDR3aa: CASSWGEETQYF
abundance: -; d_gene: TRBD2; v_gene: TRBV20-1; j_gene: TRBJ2-3; CDR3nt: TGCAGTGCTACGGGACTAGCGGAAAGAGATACGCAGTATTTT; CDR3aa: CSATGLAERDTQYF
abundance: -; d_gene: TRBD2; v_gene: TRBV4-2; j_gene: TRBJ2-7; CDR3nt: TGTGCCAGCAGCCCGAATTTAGCGGGAGAGACGAAACCGCGCGAGCACGAGGACTACGAGCAGTACTTC; CDR3aa: CASSPNLAGETKPREHEDYEQYF
abundance: -; d_gene: -; v_gene: TRBV18; j_gene: TRBJ1-1; CDR3nt: TGTGCCAGCTCACCACGACAGGACGCGAACACTGAAGCTTTCTTT; CDR3aa: CASSPRQDANTEAFF
abundance: many; d_gene: -; v_gene: TRBV6-2/TRBV6-3; j_gene: TRBJ2-3; CDR3nt: TGTGCCAGCTATAACCAGGGGTCAGATACGCAGTATTTT; CDR3aa: CASYNQGSDTQYF
abundance: -; d_gene: -; v_gene: TRBV20-1; j_gene: TRBJ1-2; CDR3nt: TGCAGTGCTAGGGACATGGGTTATGGCTACACCTTC; CDR3aa: CSARDMGYGYTF
abundance: few; d_gene: -; v_gene: TRBV29-1; j_gene: TRBJ2-1; CDR3nt: TGCAGCGTGGAACTCCGGGGTACCTACAATGAGCAGTTCTTC; CDR3aa: CSVELRGTYNEQFF
abundance: -; d_gene: -; v_gene: TRBV7-2; j_gene: TRBJ2-7; CDR3nt: TGTGCCAGCAGACAACAGGGCCCCTACTACGAGCAGTACTTC; CDR3aa: CASRQQGPYYEQYF
abundance: -; d_gene: TRBD1; v_gene: TRBV6-1; j_gene: TRBJ1-1; CDR3nt: TGTGCCAGCAGGAACAGGGGGCAGACTTCGGACACTGAAGCTTTCTTT; CDR3aa: CASRNRGQTSDTEAFF
abundance: -; d_gene: -; v_gene: TRBV20-1; j_gene: TRBJ1-2; CDR3nt: TGCAGTGCTGGAAAACCAGGCTATGGCTACACCTTC; CDR3aa: CSAGKPGYGYTF
abundance: many; d_gene: -; v_gene: TRBV18; j_gene: TRBJ1-2; CDR3nt: TGTGCCAGCTCACCCTCGTGGGGCCCGGGTAACTATGGCTACACCTTC; CDR3aa: CASSPSWGPGNYGYTF
abundance: -; d_gene: -; v_gene: TRBV10-3; j_gene: TRBJ2-5; CDR3nt: TGTGCCATCCCGAGGCGAGGGGGAGCACACTTAGGGGAGTACCAAGAGACCCAGTACTTC; CDR3aa: CAIPRRGGAHLGEYQETQYF
abundance: many; d_gene: TRBD1; v_gene: TRBV5-1; j_gene: TRBJ1-6; CDR3nt: TGCGCCAGCAGCTGGAGGACAGGGGATAATTCACCCCTCCACTTT; CDR3aa: CASSWRTGDNSPLHF
abundance: -; d_gene: TRBD2; v_gene: TRBV12-3/TRBV12-4; j_gene: TRBJ2-1; CDR3nt: TGTGCCAGCAGCCGGGGGGTTAGCTCCTACAATGAGCAGTTCTTC; CDR3aa: CASSRGVSSYNEQFF
abundance: -; d_gene: -; v_gene: TRBV4-2; j_gene: TRBJ2-5; CDR3nt: TGTGCCAGCAGCCCGGAGGTTCCAGAGGCCCAGTACTTC; CDR3aa: CASSPEVPEAQYF
abundance: many; d_gene: -; v_gene: TRBV7-7; j_gene: TRBJ2-5; CDR3nt: TGTGCTAGCAGCTTATCTAGGGGACTTGAGACCCAGTACTTC; CDR3aa: CASSLSRGLETQYF
abundance: many; d_gene: TRBD1; v_gene: TRBV29-1; j_gene: TRBJ2-5; CDR3nt: TGCAGCGCTAGACAGGGTTTGGAGACCCAGTACTTC; CDR3aa: CSARQGLETQYF
abundance: many; d_gene: -; v_gene: TRBV5-1; j_gene: TRBJ2-7; CDR3nt: TGCGCCAGCAGCCCAGGAACCTACGAGCAGTACTTC; CDR3aa: CASSPGTYEQYF
abundance: -; d_gene: -; v_gene: TRBV10-3; j_gene: TRBJ2-3; CDR3nt: TGTGCCATCAGGGGGACGGTCACAGATACGCAGTATTTT; CDR3aa: CAIRGTVTDTQYF
abundance: few; d_gene: -; v_gene: TRBV18; j_gene: TRBJ2-3; CDR3nt: TGTGCCAGTGATACTGGAACAGATACGCAGTATTTT; CDR3aa: CASDTGTDTQYF
abundance: -; d_gene: -; v_gene: TRBV10-3; j_gene: TRBJ2-1; CDR3nt: TGTGCCATCAGTGAGCGGGGTGGTCCCTACAATGAGCAGTTCTTC; CDR3aa: CAISERGGPYNEQFF
abundance: many; d_gene: -; v_gene: TRBV5-1; j_gene: TRBJ2-3; CDR3nt: TGCGCCAGCAGCTTGGATACTAGCTTCAGCGATACGCAGTATTTT; CDR3aa: CASSLDTSFSDTQYF
abundance: -; d_gene: -; v_gene: TRBV7-8; j_gene: TRBJ2-5; CDR3nt: TGTGCCAGCAGCAAACCGGATCAAGAGACCCAGTACTTC; CDR3aa: CASSKPDQETQYF
abundance: few; d_gene: TRBD2; v_gene: TRBV20-1; j_gene: TRBJ2-1; CDR3nt: TGCAGTGCTAGAACCCCGGGAGGGTTCTACAATGAGCAGTTCTTC; CDR3aa: CSARTPGGFYNEQFF
abundance: few; d_gene: TRBD1; v_gene: TRBV20-1; j_gene: TRBJ1-2; CDR3nt: TGCAGTGCTAGGGCCCCCAGGGGGCAGGATGGCTACACCTTC; CDR3aa: CSARAPRGQDGYTF
abundance: -; d_gene: -; v_gene: TRBV20-1; j_gene: TRBJ2-5; CDR3nt: TGCAGTGTGCCGGGAGAGGGTGCAGAGACCCAGTACTTC; CDR3aa: CSVPGEGAETQYF
abundance: many; d_gene: -; v_gene: TRBV28; j_gene: TRBJ1-2; CDR3nt: TGTGCCAGCAGCAGAGCTAACTATGGCTACACCTTC; CDR3aa: CASSRANYGYTF
abundance: -; d_gene: -; v_gene: TRBV12-3/TRBV12-4; j_gene: TRBJ1-2; CDR3nt: TGTGCCAGCAGTCCTTCAATTCCGGACTATGGCTACACCTTC; CDR3aa: CASSPSIPDYGYTF
abundance: many; d_gene: -; v_gene: TRBV9; j_gene: TRBJ1-5; CDR3nt: TGTGCCAGCAGCGTAGACAATCAAGCGCCCCAGCATTTT; CDR3aa: CASSVDNQAPQHF
abundance: -; d_gene: -; v_gene: TRBV5-1; j_gene: TRBJ2-7; CDR3nt: TGCGCCAGCAGCTTGGCCCCAGGGGTAGGCTACGAGCAGTACTTC; CDR3aa: CASSLAPGVGYEQYF
abundance: -; d_gene: TRBD2; v_gene: TRBV29-1; j_gene: TRBJ2-1; CDR3nt: TGCAGCGTTGAAGATAAGGAACGGGTACTAGCGATCTTC; CDR3aa: CSVEDKERVLAIF
abundance: many; d_gene: -; v_gene: TRBV5-1; j_gene: TRBJ2-5; CDR3nt: TGCGCCAGCAGCTTGGCAGATCAAGAGACCCAGTACTTC; CDR3aa: CASSLADQETQYF
abundance: many; d_gene: TRBD2; v_gene: TRBV27; j_gene: TRBJ2-3; CDR3nt: TGTGCCAGCAGTCCCCGGGAGGCAGGAACGCAGTATTTT; CDR3aa: CASSPREAGTQYF
abundance: -; d_gene: TRBD2; v_gene: TRBV7-3; j_gene: TRBJ2-1; CDR3nt: TGTGCCAGCAGCTTAAGGGGTACTAGCGGGAACAATGAGCAGTTCTTC; CDR3aa: CASSLRGTSGNNEQFF
abundance: -; d_gene: -; v_gene: TRBV20-1; j_gene: TRBJ1-1; CDR3nt: TGCAGTGCTAGAGGCTTCGGGGGGCGCGGCGCTGAAGCTTTCTTT; CDR3aa: CSARGFGGRGAEAFF
abundance: many; d_gene: -; v_gene: TRBV12-3/TRBV12-4; j_gene: TRBJ1-2; CDR3nt: TGTGCCAGCAGTCTGCGGGATCCCCTTGGATATGGCTACACCTTC; CDR3aa: CASSLRDPLGYGYTF
abundance: -; d_gene: -; v_gene: TRBV6-4; j_gene: TRBJ2-1; CDR3nt: TGTGCCAGCAGTGACTCGAACCGCGGGAAACAATACAATGAGCAGTTCTTC; CDR3aa: CASSDSNRGKQYNEQFF
abundance: -; d_gene: TRBD2; v_gene: TRBV9; j_gene: TRBJ2-3; CDR3nt: TGTGCCAGCAGCGTAGTTGGTAGCGGGAGCACAGATACGCAGTATTTT; CDR3aa: CASSVVGSGSTDTQYF
abundance: once; d_gene: TRBD2; v_gene: TRBV20-1; j_gene: TRBJ2-2; CDR3nt: TGCAGCGTCGGTGGTAGCGGGAGAGTGGAGCTGTTTTTT; CDR3aa: CSVGGSGRVELFF
abundance: many; d_gene: -; v_gene: TRBV20-1; j_gene: TRBJ1-6; CDR3nt: TGCAGTGCTCCGATTTCGGGACACCCCGATTCACCCCTCCACTTT; CDR3aa: CSAPISGHPDSPLHF
abundance: many; d_gene: TRBD1; v_gene: TRBV29-1; j_gene: TRBJ1-4; CDR3nt: TGCAGCGTTGAACAGGGGGCGGATGAAAAACTGTTTTTT; CDR3aa: CSVEQGADEKLFF
abundance: many; d_gene: TRBD2; v_gene: TRBV11-2; j_gene: TRBJ2-1; CDR3nt: TGTGCCAGCAGCTTAGTGCGGGAGTGGGCCAATGAGCAGTTCTTC; CDR3aa: CASSLVREWANEQFF
abundance: many; d_gene: -; v_gene: TRBV3-1; j_gene: TRBJ2-1; CDR3nt: TGTGCCAGCAGCCTAAATCCGGGACCTAGGAGCAATGAGCAGTTCTTC; CDR3aa: CASSLNPGPRSNEQFF